This passage covers 18 T cell receptor beta chains from one sample sequenced in a study of blood T cell repertoires in COVID-19. Only in-frame clones appear in the TCRdb table, and some are missing; sequencing was by immunoSEQ multiplex PCR. The table has 250,000 or so clones, around 93% seen once. The sample taken for sequencing was PBMCs or T cells enriched from blood (not recorded which). These receptors were collected from a man in his forties who had been exposed to COVID-19.

The rearrangement uses TRBV30 and TRBJ1-1, with D unclear. Trimming pared 5 bases from V and 9 bases from J, leaving 4 bases between. The V gene's germline CDR1 is GTSNPN and CDR2 SVGIG (reference sequence). The CDR3 totals 8 residues. In nucleotides, the CDR3 is TGTGCCTGGGCCAAAGCTTTCTTT. Amino acids: CAWAKAFF.

This chain joins TRBV18 and TRBJ1-4; D unclear. The V and J ends lost 4 bases and 6 bases respectively, with 15 bases between them. The CDR3 is 15 amino acids. Germline V gene data show CDR1 as KGHSH and CDR2 as LQKENI. The CDR3 bases are TGTGCCAGCTCACGCACACCTACCCGGGATGAAAAACTGTTTTTT. Translated, it gives CASSRTPTRDEKLFF.

The chain carries TRBV19 and TRBJ2-6; perhaps TRBD1 as D (5 bases). Trimming cost V 3 bases and J 0 bases, with 18 bases left between them. The germline gives CDR1 LNHDA, CDR2 SQIVND (reference sequence). This CDR3 contains 19 residues. In nucleotides, the CDR3 is TGTGCCAGTAGTATCTCGGTAGGGGTCCCCCTCTCTGGGGCCAACGTCCTGACTTTC. Protein sequence: CASSISVGVPLSGANVLTF.

J is TRBJ2-3 and V is TRBV7-3, with 7 bases matching TRBD2. This CDR3 contains 14 residues. Germline V gives CDR1 SGHTA, CDR2 FQGTGA. The V gene end was trimmed by 2 bases and the J gene end by 4 bases; junction bases not matched to a gene: 3. Here the CDR3 DNA reads TGTGCCAGCAGCTTAGCGGGAGTCCCAGATACGCAGTATTTT. It translates to CASSLAGVPDTQYF.

This clone was seen just once. The chain uses TRBV27 and TRBJ2-7, with 16 bases fitting TRBD2. Germline lookup yields CDR1 MNHEY and CDR2 SMNVEV (reference sequence). V lost 7 bases and J lost 3; bases outside the gene matches: 6. This CDR3 is 16 amino acids long. The CDR3 region is CASIGGLAGGGYEQYF. The CDR3 nucleotides are TGTGCCAGCATCGGGGGACTAGCGGGAGGGGGCTACGAGCAGTACTTC.

This chain links TRBV10-3 with TRBJ2-2; 8 positions agree with TRBD2. The germline gives CDR1 ENHRY, CDR2 SYGVKD. The CDR3 contains 16 residues. V shed 3 bases and J 0 bases; nucleotides not matched to a gene: 3. CDR3 nucleotide sequence: TGTGCCATCAGTGAAGGTAGCGGGACGAACACCGGGGAGCTGTTTTTT. This gives the protein CAISEGSGTNTGELFF.

A few counts support this clone. The J gene is TRBJ1-2, the V gene TRBV11-3, with D tentatively TRBD1 (5 bases). CDR3 length: 16 amino acids. Trimming took 5 bases from V and 6 from J, leaving 22 bases between them. Germline V gene sequence: CDR1 SGHNT, CDR2 YENEEA. CDR3 sequence: CASSPYVASSGDGYTF. CDR3 in DNA: TGTGCCAGCAGCCCCTACGTAGCCAGCTCGGGGGATGGCTACACCTTC.

The V and J genes are TRBV5-6 and TRBJ1-2, with D unresolved. The germline V gene encodes CDR1 SGHDT and CDR2 YYEEEE. Trimming took 8 bases from V and 2 from J, leaving 13 bases between them. There are 13 residues in the CDR3. The CDR3 loop is CASIRRENYGYTF. The CDR3 region has the DNA TGTGCCAGTATTAGACGGGAAAACTATGGCTACACCTTC.

CDR3 sequence (DNA): TGTGCCAGCAGTACCAGGACAGGGGGCACTGAAGCTTTCTTT. Translation gives CASSTRTGGTEAFF. The chain links TRBV6-5 to TRBJ1-1; TRBD1 matches at 10 bases. The trim removed 5 bases at V and 4 bases at J, leaving 4 bases unmatched. The CDR3 runs 14 residues. Germline loops: CDR1 MNHEY, CDR2 SVGAGI.

V usage is TRBV24-1 and J usage is TRBJ2-1, with no clear D. Germline loops: CDR1 KGHDR, CDR2 SFDVKD. Trimming took off 4 bases at V and 0 bases at J, with 9 bases between the two ends. The CDR3 loop spans 15 amino acids. The CDR3: CATSDPGLSYNEQFF. CDR3 nucleotides: TGTGCCACCAGTGACCCAGGCCTCTCCTACAATGAGCAGTTCTTC.

In regard to this clone: Other nucleotide sequences in the sample specify the same CDR3. The chain uses TRBV7-9 and TRBJ2-1; D is uncertain. Germline V CDR1 and CDR2: SEHNR, FQNEAQ (reference sequence). The CDR3 has 14 amino acids. Trimming left V 2 bases short and J 1 base short, with 6 bases between. The CDR3 DNA reads TGTGCCAGCAGCTTAAGCTCTTCCTACAATGAGCAGTTCTTC. Translation: CASSLSSSYNEQFF.

The chain combines TRBV7-2 with TRBJ1-2, with 7 nucleotides matching TRBD1. The CDR3 covers 15 residues. Germline V CDR1 and CDR2: SGHTA, FQGNSA. The V gene end was trimmed by 5 bases and the J gene end by 2 bases; junction bases not matched to a gene: 8. Here the CDR3 reads CASSPSTGQNYGYTF. CDR3 sequence (DNA): TGTGCCAGCAGCCCGTCGACGGGACAGAACTATGGCTACACCTTC.

J is TRBJ2-1 and V is TRBV6-5, with D unresolved. With 2 bases removed from V and 12 bases from J, the gap between germline ends came to 8 bases. CDR3 length equals 11 residues. Germline V CDR1 and CDR2: MNHEY, SVGAGI. The CDR3 is CASSYDGGQFF. The CDR3, as DNA: TGTGCCAGCAGTTACGACGGCGGGCAGTTCTTC.

This sequence joins TRBV18 and TRBJ1-1, with TRBD1 as a possible D gene (6 bases). Trimming left V 3 bases short and J 0 bases short, with 11 bases between. Germline assignment: CDR1 KGHSH and CDR2 LQKENI. This CDR3 has 15 residues. The chain's CDR3 is CASSPRDNMNTEAFF. The CDR3 bases are TGTGCCAGCTCACCCCGGGACAACATGAACACTGAAGCTTTCTTT.

The chain uses TRBV6-2 or TRBV6-3 and TRBJ2-7; 8 bases match TRBD2. The ends lost 6 bases at V and 2 bases at J; junction bases unmatched: 33. The germline CDR1 and CDR2 sequences are MNHEY and SVGEGT. The length of the CDR3 is 23 residues. CDR3 coding DNA: TGTGCCAGCAGCCGACTAGATCCGGGCGGGGGGATTAACCTTGACGGATACACCTACGAGCAGTACTTC. This sequence encodes CASSRLDPGGGINLDGYTYEQYF.

CDR3 DNA: TGTGCCAGCAGTGGACAGGGGAGGGAGCTGTTTTTT. It encodes CASSGQGRELFF. V gene TRBV9 combines with J gene TRBJ2-2, with 9 nucleotides matching TRBD1. Germline V gene lookup returns CDR1 SGDLS and CDR2 YYNGEE. V dropped 5 bases and J dropped 9; count of bases not matched to a gene: 2. The length of the CDR3 is 12 residues.

With respect to this clone: Other DNA sequences in the sample encode the same CDR3. The chain uses TRBV11-2 and TRBJ2-7; 11 bases agree with TRBD1. The CDR3 runs 14 residues. The germline gives CDR1 SGHAT, CDR2 FQNNGV. J lost 3 bases, V lost 5 bases, and 3 bases had no gene match. The CDR3 sequence is CASSPGTGGYEQYF. In DNA, the CDR3 is TGTGCCAGCAGCCCCGGGACAGGGGGCTACGAGCAGTACTTC.

V usage is TRBV11-1 and J usage is TRBJ2-5, with 8 positions matching TRBD1. The V gene end was trimmed by 1 base and the J gene end by 5 bases; junction bases not matched to a gene: 3. The CDR3 has 14 residues. The germline CDR1 and CDR2 sequences are SGHAT and FQDESV (reference sequence). The CDR3 DNA follows: TGTGCCAGCAGCTTAGGCAGGGGGCTGGAGACCCAGTACTTC. Translated, it gives CASSLGRGLETQYF. The full variable domain, rest sourced from reference TRBV11-1 and TRBJ2-5, is EAEVAQSPRYKITEKSQAVAFWCDPISGHATLYWYRQILGQGPELLVQFQDESVVDDSQLPKDRFSAERLKGVDSTLKIQPAELGDSAMYLCASSLGRGLETQYFGPGTRLLVL.